These 10 T cell receptor beta chains were sequenced from one sample in a study of radiotherapy plus CTLA-4 blockade in lung cancer. The repertoire was sequenced with immunoSEQ multiplex PCR; TCRdb's copy has only in-frame clones and lacks some. The data show tens of thousands of clones, with almost 85% seen just once and 4.8% held by the top ten. The sequenced sample was peripheral blood, obtained from a patient treated with radiotherapy plus ipilimumab. The source of these receptors is a human donor with non-small cell lung cancer whose response to radiotherapy plus ipilimumab could not be evaluated.

V and J are TRBV28 and TRBJ2-3; 9 nucleotides line up with TRBD1. The CDR3 spans 15 residues. V was pared by 4 bases and J by 3 bases, with 5 bases of the junction left unmatched. Germline V CDR1 and CDR2: MDHEN, SYDVKM. The CDR3 sequence: CASSSPGTGTDTQYF. CDR3 DNA sequence: TGTGCCAGCAGTTCCCCCGGGACAGGGACAGATACGCAGTATTTT.

The rearrangement uses TRBV4-1 and TRBJ1-5; 8 bases fit TRBD1. J was trimmed by 4 bases and V by 6 bases; bases with no gene match: 5. The CDR3 sequence is 14 residues long. Germline CDR1 MGHRA, CDR2 YSYEKL. CDR3 region: CASRGTGVNQPQHF. The DNA of the CDR3 is TGCGCCAGCAGGGGGACAGGTGTGAATCAGCCCCAGCATTTT.

For this clone: The sample has other DNA sequences that encode this CDR3 too. The CDR3 spells CASSDAQHYGYTF. In DNA, the CDR3 is TGTGCCAGCAGTGACGCACAACACTATGGCTACACCTTC. The chain uses TRBV6-1 and TRBJ1-2; D is uncertain. The CDR3 consists of 13 residues. V lost 3 bases, J lost 3 bases, and 8 bases lay in between. Germline CDR1 is MNHNS and CDR2 is SASEGT.

The chain uses TRBV6-5 and TRBJ1-1; D ambiguous. From germline, CDR1 is MNHEY and CDR2 SVGAGI. The CDR3 is made up of 14 amino acids. V lost 5 bases and J lost 5, with 15 bases in between. Here the CDR3 DNA reads TGTGCCAGCAGTGAAGGCCCTATGGAGACTGAAGCTTTCTTT. This encodes CASSEGPMETEAFF.

The chain has TRBV11-2 and TRBJ2-7; 8 bases align to TRBD2. CDR3 length: 14 residues. V shed 5 bases, J shed 6 bases, and the junction held 9 bases outside the gene matches. Per the germline V gene, CDR1 is SGHAT and CDR2 is FQNNGV. CDR3 sequence (DNA): TGTGCCAGCAGCGCTGCTAGCGGGCCTGTCGAGCAGTACTTC. Protein sequence: CASSAASGPVEQYF.

V usage is TRBV9 and J usage is TRBJ2-3; maybe TRBD2 (5 bases). The germline V and J ends were trimmed by 4 bases and 1 base, with 13 bases remaining between them. The CDR3 runs to 15 residues. The germline V gene encodes CDR1 SGDLS and CDR2 YYNGEE. As DNA, the CDR3 is TGTGCCAGCAGCCCTCGATTTAGCGGCACAGATACGCAGTATTTT. Translating it yields CASSPRFSGTDTQYF.

The genes are TRBV7-2 and TRBJ2-3; 10 positions match TRBD2. V lost 4 bases, J lost 4 bases, and 17 bases stayed unmatched. Germline V gene sequence: CDR1 SGHTA, CDR2 FQGNSA. This CDR3 region has 19 residues. In DNA form, the CDR3 reads TGTGCCAGCAGCTCGCGGGATCGTAGCGGGAGGCGGGGTCCAGATACGCAGTATTTT. Translating it yields CASSSRDRSGRRGPDTQYF.

CDR3 coding DNA: TGTGCCAGCAGCCATCTCAAAGGACTAGCGGGAGAACGAGCCAATGAGCAGTTCTTC. It specifies CASSHLKGLAGERANEQFF. J is TRBJ2-1 and V is TRBV7-9; 13 bases match TRBD2. Germline V lookup: CDR1 SEHNR, CDR2 FQNEAQ (reference sequence). V shed 5 bases, J shed 6 bases, and the junction held 16 bases outside the gene matches. The length of the CDR3 is 19 residues.

The V gene is TRBV7-8, the J gene TRBJ1-4; D remains unclear. CDR3 length: 15 residues. V lost 3 bases and J lost 6, with 14 bases in between. Germline V gene lookup returns CDR1 SGHVS and CDR2 FQNEAQ. The CDR3 reads CASSFSVGVDEKLFF. For the CDR3, the DNA is TGTGCCAGCAGCTTTTCAGTGGGAGTGGATGAAAAACTGTTTTTT.

The chain joins TRBV7-9 to TRBJ1-1; D gene uncertain. The CDR3 contains 14 residues. Per the germline V gene, CDR1 is SEHNR and CDR2 is FQNEAQ (reference sequence). V lost 4 bases and J lost 1, with 10 bases in between. CDR3 residues: CASSYGIWNTEAFF. The CDR3, as DNA: TGTGCCAGCAGCTACGGTATCTGGAACACTGAAGCTTTCTTT. Drawing the rest from reference TRBV7-9 and TRBJ1-1, the complete variable domain is DTGVSQNPRHKITKRGQNVTFRCDPISEHNRLYWYRQTLGQGPEFLTYFQNEAQLEKSRLLSDRFSAERPKGSFSTLEIQRTEQGDSAMYLCASSYGIWNTEAFFGQGTRLTVV.